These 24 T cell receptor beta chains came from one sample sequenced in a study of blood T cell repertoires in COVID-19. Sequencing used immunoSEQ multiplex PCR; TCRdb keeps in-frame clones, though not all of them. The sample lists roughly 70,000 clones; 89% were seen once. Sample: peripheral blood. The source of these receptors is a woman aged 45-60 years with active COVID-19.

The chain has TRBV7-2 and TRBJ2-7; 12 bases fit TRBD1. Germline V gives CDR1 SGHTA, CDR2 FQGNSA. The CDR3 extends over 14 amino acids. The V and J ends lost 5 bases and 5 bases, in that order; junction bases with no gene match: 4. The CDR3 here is CASSVRDRGHEQYF. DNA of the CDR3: TGTGCCAGCAGCGTGAGGGACAGGGGGCACGAGCAGTACTTC.

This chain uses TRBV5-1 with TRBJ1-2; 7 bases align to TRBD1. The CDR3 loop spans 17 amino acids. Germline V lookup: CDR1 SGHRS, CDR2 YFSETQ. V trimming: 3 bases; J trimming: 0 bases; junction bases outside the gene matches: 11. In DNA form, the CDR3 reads TGCGCCAGCAGCTGGACAGCCCCGGGACAGACTAACTATGGCTACACCTTC. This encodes CASSWTAPGQTNYGYTF.

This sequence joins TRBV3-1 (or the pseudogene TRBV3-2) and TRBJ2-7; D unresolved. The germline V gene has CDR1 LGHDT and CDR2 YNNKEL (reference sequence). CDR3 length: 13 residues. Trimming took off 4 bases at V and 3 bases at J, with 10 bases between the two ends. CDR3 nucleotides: TGTGCCAGCAGCCCCCAAACAGACTACGAGCAGTACTTC. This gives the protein CASSPQTDYEQYF.

Written as DNA, the CDR3 is TGTGCCAGCAGCCTTGGGACTAGCGGAGGGCGGGAGACCCAGTACTTC. Encoded protein: CASSLGTSGGRETQYF. The chain links TRBV7-3 to TRBJ2-5; the match to TRBD2 covers 11 bases. Germline lookup yields CDR1 SGHTA and CDR2 FQGTGA. The CDR3 loop spans 16 amino acids. The V and J ends lost 5 bases and 5 bases, in that order; junction bases with no gene match: 10.

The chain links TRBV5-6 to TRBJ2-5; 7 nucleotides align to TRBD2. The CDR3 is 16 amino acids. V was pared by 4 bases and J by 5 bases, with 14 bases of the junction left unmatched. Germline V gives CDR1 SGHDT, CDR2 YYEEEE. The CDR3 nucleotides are TGTGCCAGCAGCCCACGGCCGGGGGAGGGCCTGGAGACCCAGTACTTC. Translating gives CASSPRPGEGLETQYF.

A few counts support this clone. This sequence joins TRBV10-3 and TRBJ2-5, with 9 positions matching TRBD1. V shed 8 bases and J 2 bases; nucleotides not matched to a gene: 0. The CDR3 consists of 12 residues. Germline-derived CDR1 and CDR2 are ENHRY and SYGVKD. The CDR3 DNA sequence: TGTGCCATCGGACAGGGGCAAGAGACCCAGTACTTC. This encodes CAIGQGQETQYF.

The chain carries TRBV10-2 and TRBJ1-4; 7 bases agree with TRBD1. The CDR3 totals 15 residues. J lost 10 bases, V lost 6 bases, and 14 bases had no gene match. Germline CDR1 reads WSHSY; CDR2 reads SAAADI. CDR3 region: CASSSRVGGAVKLFF. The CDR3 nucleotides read TGCGCCAGCAGCTCCCGCGTAGGGGGCGCGGTAAAACTGTTTTTT.

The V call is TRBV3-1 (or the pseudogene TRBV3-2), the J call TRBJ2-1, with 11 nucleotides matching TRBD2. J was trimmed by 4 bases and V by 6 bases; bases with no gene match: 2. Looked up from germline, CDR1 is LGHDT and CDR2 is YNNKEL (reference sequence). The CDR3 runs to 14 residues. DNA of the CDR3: TGTGCCAGCAGACTAGCGGGAGCGTACAATGAGCAGTTCTTC. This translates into CASRLAGAYNEQFF.

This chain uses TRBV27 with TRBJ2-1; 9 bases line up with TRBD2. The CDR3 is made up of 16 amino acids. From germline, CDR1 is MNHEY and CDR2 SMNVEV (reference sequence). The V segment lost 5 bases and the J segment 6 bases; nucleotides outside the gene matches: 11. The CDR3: CASSATSGHKGNEQFF. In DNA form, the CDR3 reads TGTGCCAGCAGTGCCACTAGCGGGCACAAGGGCAATGAGCAGTTCTTC.

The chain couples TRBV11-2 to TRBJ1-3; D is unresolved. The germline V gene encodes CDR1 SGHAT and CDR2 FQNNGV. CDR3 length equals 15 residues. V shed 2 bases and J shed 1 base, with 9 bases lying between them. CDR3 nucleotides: TGTGCCAGCAGCTTACGTCAGTCTTCTGGAAACACCATATATTTT. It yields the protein CASSLRQSSGNTIYF.

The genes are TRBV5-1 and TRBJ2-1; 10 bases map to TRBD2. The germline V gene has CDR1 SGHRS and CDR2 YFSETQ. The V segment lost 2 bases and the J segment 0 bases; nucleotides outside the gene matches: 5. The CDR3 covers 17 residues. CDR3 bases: TGCGCCAGCAGCTTAGATCCTAGCGGGAGCTCCTACAATGAGCAGTTCTTC. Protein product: CASSLDPSGSSYNEQFF. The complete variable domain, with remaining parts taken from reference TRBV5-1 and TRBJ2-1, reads KAGVTQTPRYLIKTRGQQVTLSCSPISGHRSVSWYQQTPGQGLQFLFEYFSETQRNKGNFPGRFSGRQFSNSRSEMNVSTLELGDSALYLCASSLDPSGSSYNEQFFGPGTRLTVL.

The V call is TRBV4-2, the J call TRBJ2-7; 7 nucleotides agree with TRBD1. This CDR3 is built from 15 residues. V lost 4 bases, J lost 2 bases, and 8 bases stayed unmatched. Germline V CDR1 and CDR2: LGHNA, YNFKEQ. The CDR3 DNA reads TGTGCCAGCAGCCCACGGCAGGGGGAGACCTACGAGCAGTACTTC. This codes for CASSPRQGETYEQYF.

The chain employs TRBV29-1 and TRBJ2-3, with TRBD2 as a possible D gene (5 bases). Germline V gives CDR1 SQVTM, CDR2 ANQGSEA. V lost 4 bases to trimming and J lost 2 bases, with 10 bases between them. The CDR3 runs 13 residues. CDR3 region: CSVGTETTDTQYF. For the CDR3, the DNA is TGCAGCGTTGGGACTGAAACCACAGATACGCAGTATTTT.

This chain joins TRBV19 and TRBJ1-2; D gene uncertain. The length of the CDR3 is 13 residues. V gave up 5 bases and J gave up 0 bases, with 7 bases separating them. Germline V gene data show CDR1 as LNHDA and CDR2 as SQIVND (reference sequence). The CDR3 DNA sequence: TGTGCCAGTAGTCCAGACTCTAACTATGGCTACACCTTC. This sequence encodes CASSPDSNYGYTF.

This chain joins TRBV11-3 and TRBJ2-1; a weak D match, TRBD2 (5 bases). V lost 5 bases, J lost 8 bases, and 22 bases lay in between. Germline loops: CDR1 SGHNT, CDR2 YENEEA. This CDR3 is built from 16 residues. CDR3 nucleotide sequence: TGTGCCAGCAGCCGGCGAGCGGCTCCTTCCGGGGATGAGCAGTTCTTC. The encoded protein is CASSRRAAPSGDEQFF.

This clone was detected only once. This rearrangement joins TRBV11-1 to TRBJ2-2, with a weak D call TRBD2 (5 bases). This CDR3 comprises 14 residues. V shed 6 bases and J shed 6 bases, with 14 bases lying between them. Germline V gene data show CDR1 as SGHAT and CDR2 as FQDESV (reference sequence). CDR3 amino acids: CASRNEGEAGELFF. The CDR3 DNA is TGTGCCAGCAGGAATGAGGGCGAGGCCGGGGAGCTGTTTTTT.

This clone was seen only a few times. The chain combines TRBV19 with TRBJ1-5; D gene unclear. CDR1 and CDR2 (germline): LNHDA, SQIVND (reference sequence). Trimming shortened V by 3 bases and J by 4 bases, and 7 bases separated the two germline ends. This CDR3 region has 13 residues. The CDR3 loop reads CASSMYLNQPQHF. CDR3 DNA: TGTGCCAGTAGTATGTATCTGAATCAGCCCCAGCATTTT.

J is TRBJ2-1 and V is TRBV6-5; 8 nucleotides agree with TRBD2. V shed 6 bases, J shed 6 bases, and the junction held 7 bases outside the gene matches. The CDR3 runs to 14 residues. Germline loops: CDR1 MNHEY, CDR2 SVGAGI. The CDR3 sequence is CASRERERGNEQFF. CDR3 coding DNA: TGTGCCAGCAGAGAGCGGGAGAGGGGCAATGAGCAGTTCTTC.

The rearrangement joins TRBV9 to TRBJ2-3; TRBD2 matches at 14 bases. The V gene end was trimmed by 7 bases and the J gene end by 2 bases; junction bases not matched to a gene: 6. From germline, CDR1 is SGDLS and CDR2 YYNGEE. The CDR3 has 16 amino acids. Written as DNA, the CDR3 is TGTGCCAGCGGAGGGACTAGCGGGAGCCCCACAGATACGCAGTATTTT. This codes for CASGGTSGSPTDTQYF.

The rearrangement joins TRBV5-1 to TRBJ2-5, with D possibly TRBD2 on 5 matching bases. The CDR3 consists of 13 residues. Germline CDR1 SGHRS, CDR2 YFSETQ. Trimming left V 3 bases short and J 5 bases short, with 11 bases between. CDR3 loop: CASSSGSAETQYF. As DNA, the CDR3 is TGCGCCAGCAGCTCGGGGTCGGCGGAGACCCAGTACTTC.

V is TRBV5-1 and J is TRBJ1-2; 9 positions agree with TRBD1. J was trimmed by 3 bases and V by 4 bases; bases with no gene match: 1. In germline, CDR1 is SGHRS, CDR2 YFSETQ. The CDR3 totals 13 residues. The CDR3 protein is CASSRDRDYGYTF. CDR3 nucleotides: TGCGCCAGCAGCAGGGACAGGGACTATGGCTACACCTTC.

The CDR3 is CASSSLAGGPQETQYF. Written as DNA, the CDR3 is TGTGCCAGCAGCTCGTTAGCGGGAGGGCCCCAAGAGACCCAGTACTTC. The chain couples TRBV5-6 to TRBJ2-5, with 11 bases fitting TRBD2. Germline CDR1 and CDR2: SGHDT and YYEEEE. The CDR3 sequence is 16 residues long. V was clipped by 3 bases and J by 1 base; unmatched bases: 5. Full variable domain (outside the CDR3, taken from reference TRBV5-6 and TRBJ2-5): DAGVTQSPTHLIKTRGQQVTLRCSPKSGHDTVSWYQQALGQGPQFIFQYYEEEERQRGNFPDRFSGHQFPNYSSELNVNALLLGDSALYLCASSSLAGGPQETQYFGPGTRLLVL.

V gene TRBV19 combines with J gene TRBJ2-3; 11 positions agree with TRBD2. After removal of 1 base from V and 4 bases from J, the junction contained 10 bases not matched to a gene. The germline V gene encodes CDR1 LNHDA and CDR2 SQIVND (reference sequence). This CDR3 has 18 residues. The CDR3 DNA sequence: TGTGCCAGTAGTATAGGGTCCAAACTAGCGGGAGTTGCAGATACGCAGTATTTT. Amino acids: CASSIGSKLAGVADTQYF.

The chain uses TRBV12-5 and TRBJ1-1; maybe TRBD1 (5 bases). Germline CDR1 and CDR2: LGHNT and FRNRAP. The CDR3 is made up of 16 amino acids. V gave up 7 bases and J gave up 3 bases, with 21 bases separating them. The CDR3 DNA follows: TGTGCTAGTGTCACGGGTCGGGGAGCGGGGGACACTGAAGCTTTCTTT. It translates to CASVTGRGAGDTEAFF.